This T cell receptor (beta chain) was found in a study of blood T cell repertoires in COVID-19. In the study overall: From the United States, Italy and Spain came samples of acute and convalescent COVID-19. From T cells, B-cell-depleted T cells, or PBMCs came the material, which was cDNA or gDNA.

In the original analysis: Amplified reference gene primers provided the basis for estimating nucleated cell counts. The assay was immunoSEQ multiplex PCR, and TCRdb's table has in-frame clones only and misses some. V and J calls and clone size are copied from that table; D and trimming were computed from the DNA. The table has 110,000 to 150,000 clones, over 70% seen once. The clonotype was recovered from a human donor in a cohort sampled during active COVID-19. Sequencing was carried out using peripheral blood.

Here the CDR3 DNA reads TGTGCCAGCAGCTTAGGTCTAGCGGGAGGGCTGAGAGAGACCCAGTACTTC. It is translated as CASSLGLAGGLRETQYF. The chain combines TRBV5-4 with TRBJ2-5; TRBD2 aligns across 12 bases. Germline V CDR1 and CDR2: SGHNT, YYREEE (reference sequence). The ends lost 2 bases at V and 4 bases at J; junction bases unmatched: 9. This CDR3 has 17 amino acids.